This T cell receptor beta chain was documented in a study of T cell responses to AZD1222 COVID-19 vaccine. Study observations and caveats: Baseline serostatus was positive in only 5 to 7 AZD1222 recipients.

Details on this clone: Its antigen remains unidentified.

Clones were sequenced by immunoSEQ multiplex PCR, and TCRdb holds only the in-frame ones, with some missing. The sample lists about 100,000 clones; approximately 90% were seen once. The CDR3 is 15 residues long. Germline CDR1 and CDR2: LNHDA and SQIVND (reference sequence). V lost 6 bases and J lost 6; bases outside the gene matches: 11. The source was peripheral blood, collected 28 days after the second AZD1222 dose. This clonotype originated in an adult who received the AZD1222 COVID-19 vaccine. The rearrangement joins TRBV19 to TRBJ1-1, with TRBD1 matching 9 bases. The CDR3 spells CASRAQGAQRAEAFF. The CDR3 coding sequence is TGTGCCAGTAGAGCACAGGGGGCGCAGAGGGCTGAAGCTTTCTTT. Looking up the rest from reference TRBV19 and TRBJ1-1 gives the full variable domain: DGGITQSPKYLFRKEGQNVTLSCEQNLNHDAMYWYRQDPGQGLRLIYYSQIVNDFQKGDIAEGYSVSREKKESFPLTVTSAQKNPTAFYLCASRAQGAQRAEAFFGQGTRLTVV.